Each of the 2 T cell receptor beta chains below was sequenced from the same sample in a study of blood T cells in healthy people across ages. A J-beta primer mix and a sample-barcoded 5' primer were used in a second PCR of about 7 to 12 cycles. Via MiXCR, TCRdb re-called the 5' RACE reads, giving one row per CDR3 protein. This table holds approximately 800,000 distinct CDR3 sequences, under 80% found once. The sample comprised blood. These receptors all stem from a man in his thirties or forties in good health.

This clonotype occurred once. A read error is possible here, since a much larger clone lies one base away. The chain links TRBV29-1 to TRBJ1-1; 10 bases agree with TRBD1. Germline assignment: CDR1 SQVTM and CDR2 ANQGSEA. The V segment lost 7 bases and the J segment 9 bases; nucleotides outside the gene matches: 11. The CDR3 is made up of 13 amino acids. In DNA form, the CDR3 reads TGCAGCGCCCGGACAGGGGGGGGGACTAAAGCTTTCTTT. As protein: CSARTGGGTKAFF.

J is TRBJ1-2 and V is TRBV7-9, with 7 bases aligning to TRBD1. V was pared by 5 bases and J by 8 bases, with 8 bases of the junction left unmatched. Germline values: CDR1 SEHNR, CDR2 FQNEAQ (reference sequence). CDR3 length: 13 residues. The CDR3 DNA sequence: TGTGCCAGCAGCCCACAGGGGATAAACGGCTACACCTTC. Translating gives CASSPQGINGYTF.